These T cell receptor beta chains were read from a single sample in a study of cytomegalovirus exposure and HLA in healthy donors. Sequenced by immunoSEQ multiplex PCR; TCRdb stores in-frame clones only, minus some. The data show 150,000 to 200,000 clones, about 75% seen once. The sequenced material came from PBMCs. Receptors originate from a man younger than 30 in good health and CMV-seropositive. The CDR3 runs from the conserved cysteine through the conserved F or W. A D gene is named only where the DNA matches it firmly.

13 TRBJ2-5 TRBV19 . CASSIQRAETQYF
16 TRBJ2-1 TRBV5-4 . CASSLDQEVRDNEQFF
12 TRBJ1-5 TRBV18 . CASSPPDQPQHF
17 TRBJ2-5 TRBV4-2 TRBD2 CASSLGLAGLRLETQYF
16 TRBJ1-2 TRBV4-2 TRBD1 CASSQDQGDGNYGYTF
15 TRBJ2-3 TRBV7-9 . CASSPVQAATDTQYF
17 TRBJ2-1 TRBV5-1 TRBD2 CASSLAAGGYLYNEQFF
16 TRBJ1-1 TRBV27 TRBD1 CASSLEQGASRSEAFF
14 TRBJ2-1 TRBV27 TRBD2 CASTLAGTYNEQFF
15 TRBJ2-5 TRBV4-1 . CASSQDGVTQETQYF
14 TRBJ1-1 TRBV11-2 . CASSFQETGTEAFF
13 TRBJ1-1 TRBV28 . CASSPSSRPRAFF
13 TRBJ1-1 TRBV28 . CASSTQGIPEDFF
15 TRBJ1-1 TRBV6-5 . CASSRNSNLNTEAFF
13 TRBJ2-1 TRBV30 . CAWSGPRVGEQFF
17 TRBJ2-3 TRBV27 TRBD2 CASSPGTSGARGDTQYF
16 TRBJ1-1 TRBV25-1 TRBD1 CASSKVQGIDNTEAFF
16 TRBJ2-1 TRBV6-1 TRBD2 CASSAPGLAGFNEQFF
12 TRBJ1-1 TRBV28 . CASRFVNTEAFF
12 TRBJ2-5 TRBV7-9 . CASSLLQETQYF
15 TRBJ2-1 TRBV7-8 . CASSLRGSTYNEQFF
13 TRBJ1-2 TRBV5-1 . CASSLGVNYGYTF
15 TRBJ1-2 TRBV28 TRBD1 CASSLGGTGLSGYTF
14 TRBJ1-2 TRBV18 . CASSPREGRYGYTF
13 TRBJ1-2 TRBV28 . CALAGRFNYGYTF
13 TRBJ1-1 TRBV7-6 . CASSQDRNTEAFF
14 TRBJ1-5 TRBV5-8 . CASSLVQGNQPQHF
14 TRBJ2-1 TRBV27 . CASSVITRANEQFF
13 TRBJ2-2 TRBV10-2 . CASTRTNTGELFF
15 TRBJ2-3 TRBV7-8 TRBD2 CASSRLGGVGDTQYF
14 TRBJ2-1 TRBV9 TRBD2 CASSVGLADNEQFF
14 TRBJ1-4 TRBV30 . CAWSVGAIDEKLFF
14 TRBJ2-2 TRBV2 TRBD2 CATRGTSNTGELFF
14 TRBJ2-1 TRBV30 TRBD2 CAWTGTSDYNEQFF
15 TRBJ1-1 TRBV15 . CATSRGWGGNTEAFF
15 TRBJ2-2 TRBV7-2 TRBD2 CASRPSGSAGGELFF
16 TRBJ2-2 TRBV19 TRBD2 CASSIGTSARSGELFF
12 TRBJ1-1 TRBV5-6 . CASSLRDFVAFF
15 TRBJ1-1 TRBV30 TRBD1 CAWSVQGYMNTEAFF